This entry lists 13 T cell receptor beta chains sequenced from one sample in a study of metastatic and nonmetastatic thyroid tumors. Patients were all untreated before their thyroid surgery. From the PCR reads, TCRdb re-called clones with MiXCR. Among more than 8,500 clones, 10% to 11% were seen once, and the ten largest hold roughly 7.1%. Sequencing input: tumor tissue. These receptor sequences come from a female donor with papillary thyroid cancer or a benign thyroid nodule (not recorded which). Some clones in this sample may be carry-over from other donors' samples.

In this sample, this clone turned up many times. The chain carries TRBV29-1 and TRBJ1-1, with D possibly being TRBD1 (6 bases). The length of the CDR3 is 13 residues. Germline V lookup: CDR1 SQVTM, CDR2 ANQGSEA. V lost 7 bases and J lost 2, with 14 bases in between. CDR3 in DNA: TGCAGCGCTAGACAACAGGGAAACACTGAAGCTTTCTTT. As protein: CSARQQGNTEAFF. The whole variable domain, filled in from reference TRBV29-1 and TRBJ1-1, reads SAVISQKPSRDICQRGTSLTIQCQVDSQVTMMFWYRQQPGQSLTLIATANQGSEATYESGFVIDKFPISRPNLTFSTLTVSNMSPEDSSIYLCSARQQGNTEAFFGQGTRLTVV.

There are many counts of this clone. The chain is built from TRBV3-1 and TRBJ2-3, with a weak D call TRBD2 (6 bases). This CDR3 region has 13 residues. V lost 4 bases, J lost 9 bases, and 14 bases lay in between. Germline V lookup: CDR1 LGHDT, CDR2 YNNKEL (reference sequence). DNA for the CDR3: TGTGCCAGCAGCCTTACTAGCAGATCGACGCAGTATTTT. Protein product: CASSLTSRSTQYF.

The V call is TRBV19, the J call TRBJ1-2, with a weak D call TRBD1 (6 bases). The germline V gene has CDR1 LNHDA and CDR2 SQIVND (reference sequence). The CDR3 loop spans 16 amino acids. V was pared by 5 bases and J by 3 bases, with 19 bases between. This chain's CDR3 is CASSGSGVGADYGYTF. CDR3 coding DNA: TGTGCCAGTAGTGGTTCAGGGGTGGGCGCGGACTATGGCTACACCTTC. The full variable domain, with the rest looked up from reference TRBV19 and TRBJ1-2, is DGGITQSPKYLFRKEGQNVTLSCEQNLNHDAMYWYRQDPGQGLRLIYYSQIVNDFQKGDIAEGYSVSREKKESFPLTVTSAQKNPTAFYLCASSGSGVGADYGYTFGSGTRLTVV.

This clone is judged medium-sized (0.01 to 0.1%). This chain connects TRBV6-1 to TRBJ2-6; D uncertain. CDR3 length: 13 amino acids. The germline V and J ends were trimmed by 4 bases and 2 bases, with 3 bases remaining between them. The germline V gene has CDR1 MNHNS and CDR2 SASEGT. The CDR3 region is CASSVPGANVLTF. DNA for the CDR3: TGTGCCAGCAGTGTTCCTGGGGCCAACGTCCTGACTTTC.

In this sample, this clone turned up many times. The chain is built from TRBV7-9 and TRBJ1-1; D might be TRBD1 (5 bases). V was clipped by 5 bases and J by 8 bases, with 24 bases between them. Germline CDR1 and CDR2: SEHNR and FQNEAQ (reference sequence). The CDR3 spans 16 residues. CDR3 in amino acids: CASSPLAQAFLIEAFF. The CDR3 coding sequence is TGTGCCAGCAGCCCACTGGCACAGGCCTTTTTAATAGAAGCTTTCTTT.

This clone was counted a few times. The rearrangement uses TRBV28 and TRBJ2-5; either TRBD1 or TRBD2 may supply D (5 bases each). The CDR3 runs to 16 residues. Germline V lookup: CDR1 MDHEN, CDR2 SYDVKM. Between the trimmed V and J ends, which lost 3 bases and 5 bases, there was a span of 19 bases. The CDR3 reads CASSFRSPEAGETQYF. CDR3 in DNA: TGTGCCAGCAGTTTCCGGTCCCCGGAGGCAGGGGAGACCCAGTACTTC.

CDR3 amino acids: CASSEFLGHSYYQYV. The CDR3 DNA reads as TGCGCCAGCAGTGAGTTTTTGGGTCACTCCTACTATCAGTACGTC. V usage is TRBV2 and J usage is TRBJ2-7; D call uncertain. The CDR3 loop spans 15 amino acids. From germline, CDR1 is SNHLY and CDR2 FYNNEI.

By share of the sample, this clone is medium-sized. CDR3 DNA: TGTGCCAGCAGTGAAGCGGGGCCAGGGATGGGTGTTCAGTACTTC. It translates to CASSEAGPGMGVQYF. This chain connects TRBV6-1 to TRBJ2-4, with a possible D match to TRBD1 (5 bases). The CDR3 contains 15 residues. V dropped 0 bases and J dropped 11 bases, with 17 bases sitting between them. In germline, CDR1 is MNHNS, CDR2 SASEGT.

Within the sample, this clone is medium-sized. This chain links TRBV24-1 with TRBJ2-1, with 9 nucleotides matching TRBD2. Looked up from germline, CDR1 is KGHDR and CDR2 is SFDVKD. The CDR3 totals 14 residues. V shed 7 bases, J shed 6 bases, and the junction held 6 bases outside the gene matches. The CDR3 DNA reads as TGTGCCACCAGCGGACTAGCGACAGGCAATGAGCAGTTCTTC. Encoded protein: CATSGLATGNEQFF.

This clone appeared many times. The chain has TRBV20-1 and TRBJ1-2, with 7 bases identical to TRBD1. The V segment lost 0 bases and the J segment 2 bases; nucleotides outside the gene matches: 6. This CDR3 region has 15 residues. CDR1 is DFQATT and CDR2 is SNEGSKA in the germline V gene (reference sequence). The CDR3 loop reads CSARDPWTGNYGYTF. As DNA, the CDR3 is TGCAGTGCTAGAGACCCCTGGACAGGCAACTATGGCTACACCTTC.

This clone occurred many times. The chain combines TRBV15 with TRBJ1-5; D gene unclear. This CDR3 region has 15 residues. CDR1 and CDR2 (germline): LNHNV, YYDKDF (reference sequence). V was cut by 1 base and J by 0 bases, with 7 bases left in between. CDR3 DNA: TGTGCCACCAGCAGAGGCAGTACTAGCAATCAGCCCCAGCATTTT. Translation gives CATSRGSTSNQPQHF.

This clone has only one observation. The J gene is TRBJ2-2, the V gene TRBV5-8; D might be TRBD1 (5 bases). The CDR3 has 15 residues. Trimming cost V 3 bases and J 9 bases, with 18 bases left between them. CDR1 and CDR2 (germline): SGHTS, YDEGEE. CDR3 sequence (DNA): TGTGCCAGCAGCTCGCAGCCCGCAGGGATCTGGGAGCTGTTTTTT. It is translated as CASSSQPAGIWELFF. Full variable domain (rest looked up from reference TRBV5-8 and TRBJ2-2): EAGVTQSPTHLIKTRGQQATLRCSPISGHTSVYWYQQALGLGLQFLLWYDEGEERNRGNFPPRFSGRQFPNYSSELNVNALELEDSALYLCASSSQPAGIWELFFGEGSRLTVL.

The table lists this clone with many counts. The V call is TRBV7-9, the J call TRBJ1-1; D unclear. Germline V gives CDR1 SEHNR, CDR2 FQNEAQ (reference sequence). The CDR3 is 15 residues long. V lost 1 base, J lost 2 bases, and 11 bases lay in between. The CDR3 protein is CASSLVVGANTEAFF. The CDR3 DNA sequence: TGTGCCAGCAGCTTAGTAGTAGGTGCAAACACTGAAGCTTTCTTT. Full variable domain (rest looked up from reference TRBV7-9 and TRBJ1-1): DTGVSQNPRHKITKRGQNVTFRCDPISEHNRLYWYRQTLGQGPEFLTYFQNEAQLEKSRLLSDRFSAERPKGSFSTLEIQRTEQGDSAMYLCASSLVVGANTEAFFGQGTRLTVV.